This TCR beta chain was retrieved from a study of cytotoxic CD8 clonotypes in ibrutinib-treated CLL. For the study at large: After treatment lasting a median 12 months, range 6 to 36, response samples were collected. The study, taken as a whole, reports: Sampling schedules were unmatched across sustained-remission and progressing patients. Clonality increased with ibrutinib response but returned toward baseline at progression.

Researchers set a sequencing depth target of 1 in 200,000 to 1 in 1 million T cells. Assay: immunoSEQ multiplex PCR; the TCRdb copy retains only in-frame clones and omits some. The data contain over 100,000 clones, roughly 85% of them singletons. To note about this clone: What it binds is unknown.

Per the germline V gene, CDR1 is MNHEY and CDR2 is SMNVEV (reference sequence). The trim removed 6 bases at V and 3 bases at J, leaving 6 bases unmatched. The length of the CDR3 is 14 residues. Sequences were derived from PBMCs, sampled after 24 months of ibrutinib treatment. This receptor was taken from a human donor with chronic lymphocytic leukemia. The V and J genes are TRBV27 and TRBJ1-2, with 8 bases identical to TRBD1. The CDR3 region is CASSPWTGHYGYTF. CDR3 DNA: TGTGCCAGCAGCCCCTGGACAGGGCACTATGGCTACACCTTC.